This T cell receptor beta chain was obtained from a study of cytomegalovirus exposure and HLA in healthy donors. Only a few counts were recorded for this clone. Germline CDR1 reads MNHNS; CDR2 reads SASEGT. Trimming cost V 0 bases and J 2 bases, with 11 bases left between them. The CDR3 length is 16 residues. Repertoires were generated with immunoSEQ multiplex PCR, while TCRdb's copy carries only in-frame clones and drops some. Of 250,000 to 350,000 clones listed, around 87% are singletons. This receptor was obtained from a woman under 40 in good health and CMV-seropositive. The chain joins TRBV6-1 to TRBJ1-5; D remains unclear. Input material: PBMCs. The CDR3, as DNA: TGTGCCAGCAGTGAAGCGCCTCGGTCGGGCAATCAGCCCCAGCATTTT. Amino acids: CASSEAPRSGNQPQHF.